This TCR beta chain was recovered during a study of blood T cells in healthy people across ages. Using a J-beta primer mix together with a sample-barcoded 5' primer, a second PCR was run for about 7 to 12 cycles. A 12-random-nucleotide template-switch adaptor tagged each cDNA molecule. TCRdb passed the 5' RACE reads through MiXCR, listing each CDR3 protein once. The data hold roughly 2 million distinct CDR3 sequences, with around 50% observed a single time. CDR3 length: 12 amino acids. Looked up from germline, CDR1 is MGHRA and CDR2 is YSYEKL. V was shortened by 4 bases and J by 7 bases, with 8 bases between the two germline ends.

The sequenced material came from blood. This TCR was recovered from a woman aged 40 to 55 in good health. The rearrangement uses TRBV4-1 and TRBJ2-4; no definite D call. Written as DNA, the CDR3 is TGCGCCAGCAGCCCGAATGGGAACATTCAGTACTTC. The encoded protein is CASSPNGNIQYF.